The entry below gives a single TCR beta chain sequence along with its context. The sample is drawn from a study of blood T cell repertoires in COVID-19. In Seattle, patients joined the study during active infection and were tracked longitudinally. Original handling: Reference gene primers were amplified, and this amplification served to estimate nucleated cell counts. Sequencing was performed with immunoSEQ multiplex PCR; in TCRdb, only in-frame clones are kept and a portion is missing. Clonal size and the V and J genes are those of that table, whereas D and trimming came from the DNA. The profile shows over 95,000 clones, approximately 85% of them singletons. The V gene lost 5 bases and the J gene lost 12 bases, with 15 bases spanning the gap. Germline V gives CDR1 SGHRS, CDR2 YFSETQ. The CDR3 consists of 13 residues.

Sequencing was done on a sample of peripheral blood. The receptor was derived from a woman aged 55-69 years with COVID-19, enrolled during active disease. The chain is built from TRBV5-1 and TRBJ1-6; D not resolved. The CDR3 reads CASSDTADLPLHF. In nucleotides, the CDR3 is TGCGCCAGCAGTGATACAGCGGACCTACCCCTCCACTTT.